These T cell receptor beta chains were read from a single sample in a study of shared clonotypes between healthy human individuals. TCRdb's copy holds only in-frame clones and misses some; the assay was immunoSEQ multiplex PCR. The sample carries 650,000 to 800,000 clones, 72% recorded once. Sequencing was carried out using memory CD4+ T cells sorted from blood. The receptors stem from a woman aged 25 to 45 in good health. Both conserved end residues are part of each CDR3. The D gene is left open where the match is weak. Clone size is shown for a subset of rows, as once, few, many or a class of expanded clone.

d_call j_call v_call clone_size cdr3_aa cdr3_nt
. TRBJ1-1 TRBV5-1 . CASSSPDSSGAQGRAFF TGCGCCAGCAGCTCGCCCGACTCGTCGGGGGCCCAGGGTCGAGCTTTCTTT
. TRBJ2-1 TRBV5-4 . CASSLTGKRGEQFF TGTGCCAGCAGCTTAACGGGAAAGAGGGGTGAGCAGTTCTTC
TRBD2 TRBJ2-1 TRBV5-4 . CASSWTSGTNNEQFF TGTGCCAGCAGCTGGACTAGCGGAACCAACAATGAGCAGTTCTTC
. TRBJ1-3 TRBV7-3 . CASIKGTQGGNTIYF TGTGCCAGCATCAAGGGGACACAGGGAGGAAACACCATATATTTT
. TRBJ2-7 TRBV2 . CASTDGDLRLSYEQYF TGTGCCAGCACTGATGGGGACCTCAGGTTATCCTACGAGCAGTACTTC
. TRBJ1-4 TRBV28 . CASSLNDRFNEKLFF TGTGCCAGCAGTTTAAACGACAGATTTAATGAAAAACTGTTTTTT
. TRBJ2-7 TRBV19 . CASSEGGPSYEQYF TGTGCCAGTAGTGAGGGGGGACCCTCTTACGAGCAGTACTTC
. TRBJ2-1 TRBV28 . CASTITGMYNEQFF TGTGCCAGCACCATAACGGGCATGTACAATGAGCAGTTCTTC
TRBD2 TRBJ2-7 TRBV5-4 many CASSPSGSTPLYEQYF TGTGCCAGCAGTCCTAGCGGGAGTACCCCCCTCTACGAGCAGTACTTC
. TRBJ1-2 TRBV28 . CASSGGTAYGYTF TGTGCCAGCAGTGGTGGGACGGCCTATGGCTACACCTTC
. TRBJ1-1 TRBV5-1 many CASSPGWELNTEAFF TGCGCCAGCAGCCCGGGCTGGGAGCTGAACACTGAAGCTTTCTTT
TRBD2 TRBJ2-1 TRBV25-1 once CASSDPTSGGEINEQFF TGTGCCAGCAGTGACCCGACCTCGGGAGGCGAGATCAATGAGCAGTTCTTC
. TRBJ1-1 TRBV6-5 . CASSYSSLPLEAFF TGTGCCAGCAGTTACTCTAGCCTCCCCCTTGAAGCTTTCTTT
. TRBJ1-2 TRBV28 . CASGGRRLGYTF TGTGCCAGCGGGGGGAGGAGGCTAGGCTACACCTTC
. TRBJ1-4 TRBV30 . CAWSSYEKLFF TGTGCCTGGAGTTCATATGAAAAACTGTTTTTT
TRBD2 TRBJ2-1 TRBV30 . CAWMRTSDSYNEQFF TGTGCCTGGATGAGGACTAGCGACTCCTACAATGAGCAGTTCTTC
. TRBJ2-3 TRBV7-8 . CASSLIRTAGNTDTQYF TGTGCCAGCAGCTTGATAAGGACCGCGGGAAACACAGATACGCAGTATTTT